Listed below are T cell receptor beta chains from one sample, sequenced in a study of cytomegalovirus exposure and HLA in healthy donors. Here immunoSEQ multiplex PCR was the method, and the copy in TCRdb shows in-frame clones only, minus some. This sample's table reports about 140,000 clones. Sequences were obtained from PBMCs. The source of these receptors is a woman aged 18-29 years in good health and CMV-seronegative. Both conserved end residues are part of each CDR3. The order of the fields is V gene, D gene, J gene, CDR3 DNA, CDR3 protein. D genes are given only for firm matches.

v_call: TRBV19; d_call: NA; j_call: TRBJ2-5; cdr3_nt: TGTGCCAGTGGAGAAGGGGTCCAAGAGACCCAGTACTTC; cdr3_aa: CASGEGVQETQYF
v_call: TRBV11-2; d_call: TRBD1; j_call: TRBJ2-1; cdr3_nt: TGTGCCAGCAGCTTAGAACAGGGGACCTACAATGAGCAGTTCTTC; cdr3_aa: CASSLEQGTYNEQFF
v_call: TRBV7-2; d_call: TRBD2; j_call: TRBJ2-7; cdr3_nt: TGTGCCAGCAGCCTATCAGCGGGAAGCTCCTACGAGCAGTACTTC; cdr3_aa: CASSLSAGSSYEQYF
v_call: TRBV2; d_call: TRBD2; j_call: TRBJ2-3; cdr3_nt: TGTGCCAGCAGTGAAGCCTGGCCGGGAGGGGGCACAGATACGCAGTATTTT; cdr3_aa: CASSEAWPGGGTDTQYF
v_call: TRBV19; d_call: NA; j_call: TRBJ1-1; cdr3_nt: TGTGCCAGTCGCGGCCCTACGGACACTGAAGCTTTCTTT; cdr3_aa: CASRGPTDTEAFF
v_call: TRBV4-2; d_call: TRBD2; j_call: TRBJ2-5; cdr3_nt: TGTGCCAGCAGCCTTTTAGCGGGAAGAGGAGAGACCCAGTACTTC; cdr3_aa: CASSLLAGRGETQYF
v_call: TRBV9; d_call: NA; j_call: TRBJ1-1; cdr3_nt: TGTGCCAGCAGCGTTCAGGGCAATATGAACACTGAAGCTTTCTTT; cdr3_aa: CASSVQGNMNTEAFF
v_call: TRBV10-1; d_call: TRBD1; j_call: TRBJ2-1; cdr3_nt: TGCGCCAGCAGTGAGTCCTTATGGACAGGGGGGACCTACAATGAGCAGTTCTTC; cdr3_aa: CASSESLWTGGTYNEQFF
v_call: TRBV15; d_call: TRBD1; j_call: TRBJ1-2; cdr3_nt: TGTGCCACCTGGGGACAGGGGTACCCTAACTATGGCTACACCTTC; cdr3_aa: CATWGQGYPNYGYTF
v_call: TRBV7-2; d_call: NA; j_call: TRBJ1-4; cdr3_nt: TGTGCCAGCAGCCCGGCAGGTTGGGCCCGAAGAGAAAAACTGTTTTTT; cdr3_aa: CASSPAGWARREKLFF
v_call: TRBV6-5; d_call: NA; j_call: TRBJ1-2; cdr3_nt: TGTGCCAGCAGTTACTTGCGGGGGAACTATGGCTACACCTTC; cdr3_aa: CASSYLRGNYGYTF
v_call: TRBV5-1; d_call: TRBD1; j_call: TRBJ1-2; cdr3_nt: TGCGCCAGCAGCTTGGCGGGACAGGGAGGGGATGGCTACACCTTC; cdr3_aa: CASSLAGQGGDGYTF
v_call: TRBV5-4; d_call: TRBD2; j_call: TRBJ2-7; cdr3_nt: TGTGCCAGCAGCTATAAAAGACCGGGACTACTACCCTACGAGCAGTACTTC; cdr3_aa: CASSYKRPGLLPYEQYF
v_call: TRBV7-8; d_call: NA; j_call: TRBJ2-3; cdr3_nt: TGTGCCAGCAGCTTGGGTATAGGGGTGCCAGATACGCAGTATTTT; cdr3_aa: CASSLGIGVPDTQYF
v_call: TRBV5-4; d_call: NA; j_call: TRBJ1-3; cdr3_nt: TGTGCCAGCAGCTTGGCGGGGGGGGACCACTCTGGAAACACCATATATTTT; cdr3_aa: CASSLAGGDHSGNTIYF
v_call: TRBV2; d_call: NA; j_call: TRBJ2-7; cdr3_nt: TGTGCCAGCAGTGTAGGCAGCGGCGAGCAGTACTTC; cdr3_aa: CASSVGSGEQYF
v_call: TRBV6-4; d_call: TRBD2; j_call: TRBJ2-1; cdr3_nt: TGTGCCAGCAGTCCCCGAATTTCTAGCGGTCGGCCGCGGCCCAATGAGCAGTTCTTC; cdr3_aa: CASSPRISSGRPRPNEQFF
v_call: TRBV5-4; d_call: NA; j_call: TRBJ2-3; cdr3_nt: TGTGCCAGCAGCTTGGCCGGAGTGAATACGCAGTATTTT; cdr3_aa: CASSLAGVNTQYF
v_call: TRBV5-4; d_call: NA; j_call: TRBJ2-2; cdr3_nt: TGTGCCAGCAGCTCTACTGGTAGGGGCGCAGGCACCGGGGAGCTGTTTTTT; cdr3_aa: CASSSTGRGAGTGELFF
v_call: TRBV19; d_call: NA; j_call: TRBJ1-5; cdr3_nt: TGTGCCAGTAGTTTCGCCAGGGTGAGCAATCAGCCCCAGCATTTT; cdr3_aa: CASSFARVSNQPQHF
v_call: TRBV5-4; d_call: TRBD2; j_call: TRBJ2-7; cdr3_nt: TGTGCCAGCAGTCCCAACGCCGGGACTAGCGGGAACTACGAGCAGTACTTC; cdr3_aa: CASSPNAGTSGNYEQYF
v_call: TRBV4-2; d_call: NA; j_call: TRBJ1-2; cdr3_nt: TGTGCCAGCAGCCAAGCGGGTAGGGGAGGCTATGGCTACACCTTC; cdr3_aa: CASSQAGRGGYGYTF
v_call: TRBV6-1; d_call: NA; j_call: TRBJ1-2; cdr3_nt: TGTGCCAGCAGCACCCCTGAATTGGGGGGGTATGGCTACACCTTC; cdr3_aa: CASSTPELGGYGYTF
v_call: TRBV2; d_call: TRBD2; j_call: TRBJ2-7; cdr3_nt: TGTGCCAGTAGATTAGCGGGAGGGCCTAGCGACGAGCAGTACTTC; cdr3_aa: CASRLAGGPSDEQYF
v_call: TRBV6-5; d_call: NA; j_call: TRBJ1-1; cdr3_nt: TGTGCCAGCAGTCGCCGCAGGGGCAACACTGAAGCTTTCTTT; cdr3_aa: CASSRRRGNTEAFF
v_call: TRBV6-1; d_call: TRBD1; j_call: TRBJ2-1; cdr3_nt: TGTGCCAGCAGAAGGACAGGGCAGGAAGTTGAGCAGTTCTTC; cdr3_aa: CASRRTGQEVEQFF
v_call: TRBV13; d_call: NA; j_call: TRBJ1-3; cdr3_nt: TGTGCCAGCAGCTCCACCGGGAAAGTCCCTGGAAACACCATATATTTT; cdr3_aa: CASSSTGKVPGNTIYF
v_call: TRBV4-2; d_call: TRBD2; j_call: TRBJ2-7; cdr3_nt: TGTGCCAGCAGCCAAATTCCTAGCGGGATCCGGTTGGAGGAGCAGTACTTC; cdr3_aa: CASSQIPSGIRLEEQYF
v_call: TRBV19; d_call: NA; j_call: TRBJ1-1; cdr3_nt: TGTGCCAGCCTCAGGGGAGCTGAAGCTTTCTTT; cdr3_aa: CASLRGAEAFF
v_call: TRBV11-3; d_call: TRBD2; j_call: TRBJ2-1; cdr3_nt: TGTGCCAGCAGCTTAGGGAGTACTAGCGGGACTAACAATGAGCAGTTCTTC; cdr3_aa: CASSLGSTSGTNNEQFF
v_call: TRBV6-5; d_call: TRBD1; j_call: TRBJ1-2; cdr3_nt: TGTGCCAGCAGTTACCGGACAGGAGGCTACACCTTC; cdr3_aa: CASSYRTGGYTF
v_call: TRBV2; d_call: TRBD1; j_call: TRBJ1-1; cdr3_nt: TGTGCCAGCCGACAGGGAATATACACTGAAGCTTTCTTT; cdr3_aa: CASRQGIYTEAFF
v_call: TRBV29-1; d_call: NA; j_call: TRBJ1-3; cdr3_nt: TGCAGCGTTGGGAGCTCTGGAAACACCATATATTTT; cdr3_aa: CSVGSSGNTIYF
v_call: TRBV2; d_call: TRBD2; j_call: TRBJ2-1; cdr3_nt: TGTGCCAGCAGTGAAGCGCCGGCGGGAGGTAATGAGCAGTTCTTC; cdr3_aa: CASSEAPAGGNEQFF
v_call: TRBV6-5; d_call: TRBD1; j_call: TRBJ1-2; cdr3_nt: TGTGCCAGCACCCAAACAGGGGGCGCAAACTATGGCTACACCTTC; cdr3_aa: CASTQTGGANYGYTF
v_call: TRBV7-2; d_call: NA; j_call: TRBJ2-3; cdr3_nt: TGTGCCAGCAGCTCTAGAATCTCAGATACGCAGTATTTT; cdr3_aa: CASSSRISDTQYF
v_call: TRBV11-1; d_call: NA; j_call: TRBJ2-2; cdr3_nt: TGTGCCAGCAGCTTTAACAGGGATTTGGAGCTGTTTTTT; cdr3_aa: CASSFNRDLELFF
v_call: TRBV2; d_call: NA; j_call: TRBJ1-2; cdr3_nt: TGTGCCAGCAGTGACCGTAGGGAGAGCTATGGCTACACCTTC; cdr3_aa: CASSDRRESYGYTF
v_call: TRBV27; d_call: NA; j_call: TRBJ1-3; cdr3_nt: TGTGCCAGCAGTTTTGCGGGGGCAGGAAACACCATATATTTT; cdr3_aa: CASSFAGAGNTIYF
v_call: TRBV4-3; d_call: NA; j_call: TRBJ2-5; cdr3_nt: TGCGCCAGCAGCCCAGGGCGGGGGCGAGTTCAAGAGACCCAGTACTTC; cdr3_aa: CASSPGRGRVQETQYF
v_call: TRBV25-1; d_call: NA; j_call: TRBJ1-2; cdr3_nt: TGTGCCAGCAGTCCCCGCGGGACGGTCAGAGGCTACACCTTC; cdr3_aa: CASSPRGTVRGYTF
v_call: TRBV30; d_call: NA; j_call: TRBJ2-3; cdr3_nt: TGTGCCTGGGGGGGGTCAGAGACAGATACGCAGTATTTT; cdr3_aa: CAWGGSETDTQYF
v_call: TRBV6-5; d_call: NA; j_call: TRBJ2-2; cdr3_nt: TGTGCCAGCAGTTATTACAGCCACAACACCGGGGAGCTGTTTTTT; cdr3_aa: CASSYYSHNTGELFF
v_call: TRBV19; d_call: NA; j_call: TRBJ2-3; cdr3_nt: TGTGCCAGTAGCCACCCGGGATTCACAGATACGCAGTATTTT; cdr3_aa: CASSHPGFTDTQYF
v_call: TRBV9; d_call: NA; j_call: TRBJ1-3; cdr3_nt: TGTGCCAGCAGCGCCTCAGGTCTCTCTGGAAACACCATATATTTT; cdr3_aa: CASSASGLSGNTIYF
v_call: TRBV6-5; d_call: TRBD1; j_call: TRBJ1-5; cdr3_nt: TGTGCCAGCAGCACGACAGGGGATCAGCCCCAGCATTTT; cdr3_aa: CASSTTGDQPQHF
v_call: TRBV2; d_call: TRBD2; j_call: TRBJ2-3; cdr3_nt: TGTGCCAGCAGACTCCTAGCGGGAGATTGGGCAGATACGCAGTATTTT; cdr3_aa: CASRLLAGDWADTQYF
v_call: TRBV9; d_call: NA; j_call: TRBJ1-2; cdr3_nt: TGTGCCAGCAGCGGCCAGGCCAGTTGGATTAATGGCTACACCTTC; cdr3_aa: CASSGQASWINGYTF
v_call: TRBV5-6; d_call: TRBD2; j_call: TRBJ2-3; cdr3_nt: TGTGCCAGCAGCCGTAGGACTAGCGGGACAGATACGCAGTATTTT; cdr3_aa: CASSRRTSGTDTQYF
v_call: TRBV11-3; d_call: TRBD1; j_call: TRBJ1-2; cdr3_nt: TGTGCCAGCAGCTCGCAGACAGGGAGCGGCTATGGCTACACCTTC; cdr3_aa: CASSSQTGSGYGYTF
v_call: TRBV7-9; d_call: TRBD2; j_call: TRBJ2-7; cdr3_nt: TGTGCCAGCAGCTTAGACGGACTAGCGGGAATCTACGAGCAGTACTTC; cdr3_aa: CASSLDGLAGIYEQYF
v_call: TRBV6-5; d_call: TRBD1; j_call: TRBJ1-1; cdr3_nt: TGTGCCAGCAGGACATTCACAGGGGCCGACACTGAAGCTTTCTTT; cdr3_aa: CASRTFTGADTEAFF
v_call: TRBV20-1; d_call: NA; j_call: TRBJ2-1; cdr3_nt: TGCAGTGTGAGGCTAGTAGATGAGCAGTTCTTC; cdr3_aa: CSVRLVDEQFF
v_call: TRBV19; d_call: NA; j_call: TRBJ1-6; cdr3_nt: TGTGCCAGTCGGAAGAGGGAAAATTCACCCCTCCACTTT; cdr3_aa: CASRKRENSPLHF
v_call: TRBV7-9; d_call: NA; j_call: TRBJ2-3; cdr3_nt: TGTGCCAGCAGCCGAGTTCTACGGGGTACAGATACGCAGTATTTT; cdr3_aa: CASSRVLRGTDTQYF
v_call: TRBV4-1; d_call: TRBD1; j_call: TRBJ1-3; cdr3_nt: TGCGCCAGCAGCCAAGAACAGGGGTACGGAAACACCATATATTTT; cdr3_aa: CASSQEQGYGNTIYF
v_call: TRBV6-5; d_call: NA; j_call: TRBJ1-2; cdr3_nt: TGTGCCAGCAGCAAGCGGGGCAGGCATGGCTACACCTTC; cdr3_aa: CASSKRGRHGYTF
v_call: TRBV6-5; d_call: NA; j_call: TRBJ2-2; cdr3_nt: TGTGCCAGCAGACCCCGACTAGACGCCGGGGAGCTGTTTTTT; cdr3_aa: CASRPRLDAGELFF
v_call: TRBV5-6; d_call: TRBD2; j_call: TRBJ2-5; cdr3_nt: TGTGCCAGCAGCACCGCAATGACTAGCGGGAGGGAGACCCAGTACTTC; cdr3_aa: CASSTAMTSGRETQYF
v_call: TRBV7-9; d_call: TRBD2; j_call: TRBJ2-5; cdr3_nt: TGTGCCAGCAGCTTCGGGGGGGTAGGGGAGACCCAGTACTTC; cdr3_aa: CASSFGGVGETQYF